This is a list of T cell receptor beta chains from one sample in a study of blood T cell repertoires in COVID-19. Generated by immunoSEQ multiplex PCR, the TCRdb table keeps only in-frame clones and is missing some. The sample shows roughly 360,000 clones, about 80% of them seen only once. Input material: peripheral blood. These TCRs come from a human donor with acute or convalescent COVID-19. The donor label of this sample is uncertain. Both conserved end residues are part of each CDR3. The D gene is left open where the match is weak. Only part of the rows carry a size: once, few, many, or a class if the clone is expanded.

>TRBJ1-1|NA|TRBV18|13|NA
CASSQGQNTEAFF
TGTGCCAGCTCCCAGGGACAGAACACTGAAGCTTTCTTT
>TRBJ1-2|NA|TRBV19|14|NA
CASRSQGRNYGYTF
TGTGCCAGTAGGTCCCAGGGGCGAAACTATGGCTACACCTTC
>TRBJ2-3|TRBD2|TRBV30|13|NA
CAGLGLLTDTQYF
TGTGCCGGCTTGGGACTACTCACAGATACGCAGTATTTT
>TRBJ1-1|TRBD1|TRBV7-8|18|NA
CASSLVPTGPGSYETAFF
TGTGCCAGCAGCTTAGTTCCGACAGGGCCAGGCAGTTATGAGACGGCTTTCTTT
>TRBJ1-1|NA|TRBV2|14|NA
CASSGVTGNTEAFF
TGTGCCAGCAGTGGCGTAACAGGGAACACTGAAGCTTTCTTT
>TRBJ2-1|TRBD2|TRBV30|13|NA
CAWSGAGGNEQFF
TGTGCCTGGAGTGGAGCGGGAGGCAATGAGCAGTTCTTC
>TRBJ1-2|NA|TRBV15|16|NA
CATSRVGGYTTYGYTF
TGTGCCACCAGCAGAGTTGGGGGGTACACGACGTATGGCTACACCTTC
>TRBJ1-5|NA|TRBV28|15|NA
CASSLATNSNQPQHF
TGTGCCAGCAGTTTGGCGACAAATAGCAATCAGCCCCAGCATTTT
>TRBJ1-2|NA|TRBV3-1/TRBV3-2|15|few
CASSQKGARGYGYTF
TGTGCCAGCAGCCAGAAAGGGGCCAGAGGCTATGGCTACACCTTC
>TRBJ2-5|NA|TRBV5-1|14|NA
CASSFNQAQETQYF
TGCGCCAGCAGCTTCAACCAGGCCCAAGAGACCCAGTACTTC
>TRBJ2-3|TRBD2|TRBV7-6|17|NA
CASSLLAGGWGTDTQYF
TGTGCCAGCAGCTTACTAGCGGGAGGCTGGGGCACAGATACGCAGTATTTT
>TRBJ2-2|TRBD1|TRBV29-1|14|NA
CSARQGVNTGELFF
TGCAGCGCTAGACAGGGGGTTAACACCGGGGAGCTGTTTTTT
>TRBJ2-1|TRBD1|TRBV7-2|15|few
CASSYDRGGYNEQFF
TGTGCCAGCAGCTACGACAGGGGTGGATACAATGAGCAGTTCTTC
>TRBJ2-5|TRBD1|TRBV7-9|15|NA
CASFSGDRVQETQYF
TGTGCCAGCTTTTCGGGGGACAGGGTCCAAGAGACCCAGTACTTC